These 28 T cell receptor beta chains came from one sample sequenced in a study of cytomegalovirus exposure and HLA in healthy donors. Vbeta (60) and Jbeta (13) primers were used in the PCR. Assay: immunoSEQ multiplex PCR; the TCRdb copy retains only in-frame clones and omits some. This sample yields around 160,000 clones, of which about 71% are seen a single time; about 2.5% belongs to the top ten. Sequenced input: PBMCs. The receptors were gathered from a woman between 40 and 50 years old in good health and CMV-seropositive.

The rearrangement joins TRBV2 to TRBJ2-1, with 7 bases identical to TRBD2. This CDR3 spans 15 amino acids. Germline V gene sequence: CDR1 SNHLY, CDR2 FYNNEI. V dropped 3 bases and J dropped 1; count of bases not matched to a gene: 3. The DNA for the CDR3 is TGTGCCAGCAGTGATTCGGGGGGATCCTACAATGAGCAGTTCTTC. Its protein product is CASSDSGGSYNEQFF.

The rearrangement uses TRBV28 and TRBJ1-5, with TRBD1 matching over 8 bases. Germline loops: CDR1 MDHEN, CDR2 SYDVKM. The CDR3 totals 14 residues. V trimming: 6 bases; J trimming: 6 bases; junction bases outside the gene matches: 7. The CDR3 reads CASRDTGGAQPQHF. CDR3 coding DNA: TGTGCCAGCAGGGATACAGGGGGGGCTCAGCCCCAGCATTTT.

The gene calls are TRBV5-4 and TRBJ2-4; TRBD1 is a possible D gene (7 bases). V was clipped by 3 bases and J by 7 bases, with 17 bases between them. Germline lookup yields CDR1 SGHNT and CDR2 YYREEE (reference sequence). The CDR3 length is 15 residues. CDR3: CASSSEGALRNIQYF. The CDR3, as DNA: TGTGCCAGCAGCTCGGAGGGGGCGCTTCGCAACATTCAGTACTTC. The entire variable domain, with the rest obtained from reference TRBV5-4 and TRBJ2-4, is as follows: ETGVTQSPTHLIKTRGQQVTLRCSSQSGHNTVSWYQQALGQGPQFIFQYYREEENGRGNFPPRFSGLQFPNYSSELNVNALELDDSALYLCASSSEGALRNIQYFGAGTRLSVL.

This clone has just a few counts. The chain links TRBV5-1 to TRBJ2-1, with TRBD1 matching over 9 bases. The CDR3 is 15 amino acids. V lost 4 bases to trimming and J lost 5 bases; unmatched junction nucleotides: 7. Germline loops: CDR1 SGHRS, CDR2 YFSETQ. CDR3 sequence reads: CASSPTGGFNNEQFF. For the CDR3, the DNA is TGCGCCAGCAGCCCGACAGGGGGGTTTAACAATGAGCAGTTCTTC.

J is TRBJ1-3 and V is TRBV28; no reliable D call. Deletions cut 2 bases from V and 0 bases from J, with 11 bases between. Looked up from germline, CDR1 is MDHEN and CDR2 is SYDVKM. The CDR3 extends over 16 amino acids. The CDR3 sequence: CASSLLTAYSGNTIYF. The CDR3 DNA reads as TGTGCCAGCAGTTTACTAACAGCTTACTCTGGAAACACCATATATTTT.

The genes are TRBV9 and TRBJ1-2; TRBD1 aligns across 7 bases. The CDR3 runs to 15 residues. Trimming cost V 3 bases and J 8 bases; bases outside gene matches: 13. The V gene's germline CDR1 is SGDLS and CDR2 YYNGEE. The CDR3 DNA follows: TGTGCCAGCAGCGCCATCGAGGCAGGGGGACTCGGCTACACCTTC. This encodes CASSAIEAGGLGYTF.

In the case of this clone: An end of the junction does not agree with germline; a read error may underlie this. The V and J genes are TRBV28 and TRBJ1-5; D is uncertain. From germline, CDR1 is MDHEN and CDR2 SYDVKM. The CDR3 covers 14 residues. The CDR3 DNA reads TGTGCCAGCAGTTTAAGCCAGGCAAACCAGCCCCAGAATTTT. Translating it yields CASSLSQANQPQNF.

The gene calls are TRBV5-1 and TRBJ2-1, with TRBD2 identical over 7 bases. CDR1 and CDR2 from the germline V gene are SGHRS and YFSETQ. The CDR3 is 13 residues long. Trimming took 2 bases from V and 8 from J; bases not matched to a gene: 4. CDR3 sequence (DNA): TGCGCCAGCAGCTTCGGGGGGTCAGATGAGCAGTTCTTC. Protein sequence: CASSFGGSDEQFF.

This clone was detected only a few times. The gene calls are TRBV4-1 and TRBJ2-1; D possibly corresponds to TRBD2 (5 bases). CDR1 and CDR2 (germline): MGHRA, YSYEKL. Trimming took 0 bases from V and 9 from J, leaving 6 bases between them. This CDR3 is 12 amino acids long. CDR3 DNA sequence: TGCGCCAGCAGCCAAGATAGCGTTGAGCAGTTCTTC. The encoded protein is CASSQDSVEQFF.

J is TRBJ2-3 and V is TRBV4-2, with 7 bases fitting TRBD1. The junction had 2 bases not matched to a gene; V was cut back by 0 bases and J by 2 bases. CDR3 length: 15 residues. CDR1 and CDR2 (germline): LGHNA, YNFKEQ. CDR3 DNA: TGTGCCAGCAGCCAAGAGGGACAGTACACAGATACGCAGTATTTT. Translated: CASSQEGQYTDTQYF.

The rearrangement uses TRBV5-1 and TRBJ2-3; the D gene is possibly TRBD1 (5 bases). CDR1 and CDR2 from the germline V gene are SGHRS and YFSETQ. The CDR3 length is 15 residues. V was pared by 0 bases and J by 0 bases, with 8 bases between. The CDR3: CASSLVTDSTDTQYF. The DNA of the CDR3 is TGCGCCAGCAGCTTGGTGACAGATAGCACAGATACGCAGTATTTT. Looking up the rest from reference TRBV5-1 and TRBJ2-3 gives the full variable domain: KAGVTQTPRYLIKTRGQQVTLSCSPISGHRSVSWYQQTPGQGLQFLFEYFSETQRNKGNFPGRFSGRQFSNSRSEMNVSTLELGDSALYLCASSLVTDSTDTQYFGPGTRLTVL.

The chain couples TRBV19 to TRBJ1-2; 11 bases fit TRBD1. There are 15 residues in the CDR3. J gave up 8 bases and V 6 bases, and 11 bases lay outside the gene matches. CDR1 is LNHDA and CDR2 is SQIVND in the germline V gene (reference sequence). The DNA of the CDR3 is TGTGCCAGTAGCCCAACCGGACAGGGGGCGCGGGGCTACACCTTC. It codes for CASSPTGQGARGYTF.

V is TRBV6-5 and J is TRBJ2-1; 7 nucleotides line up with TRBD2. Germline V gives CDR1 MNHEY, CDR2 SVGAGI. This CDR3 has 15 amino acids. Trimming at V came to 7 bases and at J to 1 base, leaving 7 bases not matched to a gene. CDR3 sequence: CASTTGLQSYNEQFF. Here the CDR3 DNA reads TGTGCCAGCACTACGGGACTACAATCCTACAATGAGCAGTTCTTC.

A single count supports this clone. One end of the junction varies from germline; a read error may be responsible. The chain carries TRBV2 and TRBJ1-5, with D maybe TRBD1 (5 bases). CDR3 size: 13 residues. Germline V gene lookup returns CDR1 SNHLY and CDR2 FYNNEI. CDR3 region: CASSVRAHQPQNF. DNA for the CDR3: TGTGCCAGCAGTGTCAGGGCGCATCAGCCCCAGAATTTT.

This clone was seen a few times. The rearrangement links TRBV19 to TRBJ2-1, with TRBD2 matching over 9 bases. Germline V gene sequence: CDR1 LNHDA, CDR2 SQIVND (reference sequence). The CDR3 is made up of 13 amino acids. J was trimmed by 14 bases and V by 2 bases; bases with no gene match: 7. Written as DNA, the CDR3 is TGTGCCAGTAGTATACTTAGCGGGAGTGGGGAGTTCTTC. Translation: CASSILSGSGEFF.

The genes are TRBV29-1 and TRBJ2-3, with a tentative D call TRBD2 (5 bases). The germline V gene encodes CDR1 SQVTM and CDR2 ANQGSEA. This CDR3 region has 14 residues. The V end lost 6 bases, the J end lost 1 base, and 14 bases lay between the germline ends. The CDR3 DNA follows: TGCAGCGTAGTGGGAGAGGGCGGCACAGATACGCAGTATTTT. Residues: CSVVGEGGTDTQYF.

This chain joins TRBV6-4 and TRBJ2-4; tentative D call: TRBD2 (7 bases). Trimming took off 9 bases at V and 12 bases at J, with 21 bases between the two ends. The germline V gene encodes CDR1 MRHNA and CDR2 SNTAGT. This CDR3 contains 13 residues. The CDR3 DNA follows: TGTGCCAGAGGGGGGGACACTCCCGGGGATCAGTACTTC. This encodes CARGGDTPGDQYF.

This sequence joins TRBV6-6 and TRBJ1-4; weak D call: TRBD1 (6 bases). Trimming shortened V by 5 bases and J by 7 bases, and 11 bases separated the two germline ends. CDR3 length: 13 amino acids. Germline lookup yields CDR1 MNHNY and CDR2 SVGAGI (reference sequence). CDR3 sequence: CASSHRAGEKLFF. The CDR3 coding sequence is TGTGCCAGCAGTCACAGGGCTGGTGAAAAACTGTTTTTT.

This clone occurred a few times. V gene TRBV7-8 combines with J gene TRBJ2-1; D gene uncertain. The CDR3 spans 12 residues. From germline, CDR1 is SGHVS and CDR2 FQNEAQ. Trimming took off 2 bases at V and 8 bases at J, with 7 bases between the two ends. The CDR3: CASSLFFDEQFF. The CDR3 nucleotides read TGTGCCAGCAGCTTATTCTTCGATGAGCAGTTCTTC.

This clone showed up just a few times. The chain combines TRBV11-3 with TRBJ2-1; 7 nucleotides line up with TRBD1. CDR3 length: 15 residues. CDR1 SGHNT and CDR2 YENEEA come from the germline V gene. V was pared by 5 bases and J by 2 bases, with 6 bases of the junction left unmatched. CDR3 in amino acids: CASSLRDSTYNEQFF. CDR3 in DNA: TGTGCCAGCAGCCTCCGGGACAGTACCTACAATGAGCAGTTCTTC.

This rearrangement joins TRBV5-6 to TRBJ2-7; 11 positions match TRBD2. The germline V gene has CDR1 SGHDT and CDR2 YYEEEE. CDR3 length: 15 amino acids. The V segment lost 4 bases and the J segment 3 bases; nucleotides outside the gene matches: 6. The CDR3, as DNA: TGTGCCAGCAGCGAGGGACTAGCGGCCTACTACGAGCAGTACTTC. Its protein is CASSEGLAAYYEQYF.

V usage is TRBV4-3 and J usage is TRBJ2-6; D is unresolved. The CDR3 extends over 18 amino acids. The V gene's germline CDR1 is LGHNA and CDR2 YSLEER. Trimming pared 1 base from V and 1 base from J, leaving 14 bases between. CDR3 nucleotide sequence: TGCGCCAGCAGCCAAGTTCACAGATATTCTTCTGGGGCCAACGTCCTGACTTTC. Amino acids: CASSQVHRYSSGANVLTF.

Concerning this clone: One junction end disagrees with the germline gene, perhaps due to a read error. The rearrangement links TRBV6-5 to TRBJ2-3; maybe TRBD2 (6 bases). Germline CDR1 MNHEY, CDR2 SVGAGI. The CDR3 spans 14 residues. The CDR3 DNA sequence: TGTGCCAGCAGATACTATTCCGGGACTCCCCCGCAGTATTTT. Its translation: CASRYYSGTPPQYF.

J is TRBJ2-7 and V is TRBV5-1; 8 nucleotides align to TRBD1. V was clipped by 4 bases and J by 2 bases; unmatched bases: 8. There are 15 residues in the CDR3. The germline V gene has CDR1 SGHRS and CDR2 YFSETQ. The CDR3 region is CASSGAGGRTYEQYF. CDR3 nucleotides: TGCGCCAGCAGCGGCGCAGGGGGCAGGACCTACGAGCAGTACTTC.

CDR3 bases: TGTGCCAGCAGCTTAGCCCGTGGGACGGGAGCGGATACGCAGTATTTT. Its protein product is CASSLARGTGADTQYF. The chain links TRBV11-3 to TRBJ2-3; TRBD2 is a possible D gene (6 bases). The ends were cut back, 1 base at V and 6 bases at J, with 17 bases in the middle. Germline V gene lookup returns CDR1 SGHNT and CDR2 YENEEA. The CDR3 loop spans 16 amino acids. Using reference TRBV11-3 and TRBJ2-3 for the parts outside the CDR3, the full variable domain is EAGVVQSPRYKIIEKKQPVAFWCNPISGHNTLYWYLQNLGQGPELLIRYENEEAVDDSQLPKDRFSAERLKGVDSTLKIQPAELGDSAVYLCASSLARGTGADTQYFGPGTRLTVL.

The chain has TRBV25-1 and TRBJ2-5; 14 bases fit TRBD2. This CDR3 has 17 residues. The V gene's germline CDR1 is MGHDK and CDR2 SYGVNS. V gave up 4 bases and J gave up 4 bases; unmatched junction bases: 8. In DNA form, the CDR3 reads TGTGCCAGCAGTGTGGGACTAGCGGGAGATTGGGGAGAGACCCAGTACTTC. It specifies CASSVGLAGDWGETQYF.

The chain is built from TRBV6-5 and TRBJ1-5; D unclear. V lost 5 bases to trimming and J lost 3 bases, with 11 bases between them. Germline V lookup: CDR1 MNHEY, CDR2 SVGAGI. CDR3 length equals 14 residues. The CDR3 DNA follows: TGTGCCAGCAGTGGTGGCGGGTACAATCAGCCCCAGCATTTT. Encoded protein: CASSGGGYNQPQHF.

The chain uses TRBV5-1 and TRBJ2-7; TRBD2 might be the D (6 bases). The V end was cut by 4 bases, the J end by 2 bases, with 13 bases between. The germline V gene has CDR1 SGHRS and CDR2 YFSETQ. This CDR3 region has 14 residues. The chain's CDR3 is CASSVEAGTYEQYF. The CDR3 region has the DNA TGCGCCAGCAGCGTCGAGGCGGGAACCTACGAGCAGTACTTC. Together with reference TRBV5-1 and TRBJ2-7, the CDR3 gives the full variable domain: KAGVTQTPRYLIKTRGQQVTLSCSPISGHRSVSWYQQTPGQGLQFLFEYFSETQRNKGNFPGRFSGRQFSNSRSEMNVSTLELGDSALYLCASSVEAGTYEQYFGPGTRLTVT.